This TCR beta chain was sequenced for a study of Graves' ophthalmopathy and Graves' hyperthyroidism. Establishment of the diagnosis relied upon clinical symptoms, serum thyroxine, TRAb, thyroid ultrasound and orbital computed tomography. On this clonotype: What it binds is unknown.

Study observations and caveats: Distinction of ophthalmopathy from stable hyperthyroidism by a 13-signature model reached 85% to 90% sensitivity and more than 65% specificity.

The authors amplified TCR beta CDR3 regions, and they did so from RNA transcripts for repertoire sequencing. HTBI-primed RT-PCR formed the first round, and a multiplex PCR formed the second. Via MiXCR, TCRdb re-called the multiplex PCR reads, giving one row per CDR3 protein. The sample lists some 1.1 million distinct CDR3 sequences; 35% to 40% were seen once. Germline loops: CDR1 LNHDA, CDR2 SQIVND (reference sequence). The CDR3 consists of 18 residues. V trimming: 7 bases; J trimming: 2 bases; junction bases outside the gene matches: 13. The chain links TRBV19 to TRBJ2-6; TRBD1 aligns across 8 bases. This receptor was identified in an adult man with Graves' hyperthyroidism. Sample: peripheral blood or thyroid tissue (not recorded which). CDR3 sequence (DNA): TGTGCCAGTATGCCTGGGCAGGGGGCGCAAGCTGGGGCCAACGTCCTGACTTTC. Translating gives CASMPGQGAQAGANVLTF.